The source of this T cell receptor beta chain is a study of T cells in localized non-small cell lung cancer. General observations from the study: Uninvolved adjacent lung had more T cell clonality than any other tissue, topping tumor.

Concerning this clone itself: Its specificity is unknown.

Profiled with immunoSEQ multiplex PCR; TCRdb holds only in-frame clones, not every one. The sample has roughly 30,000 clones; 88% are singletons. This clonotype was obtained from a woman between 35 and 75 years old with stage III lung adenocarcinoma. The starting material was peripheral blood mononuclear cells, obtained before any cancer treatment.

CDR3 DNA sequence: TGCGCCAGCAGCCAAGGCGGAGGTGGGTGGGATACGCAGTATTTT. The encoded protein is CASSQGGGGWDTQYF. The chain has TRBV4-1 and TRBJ2-3; TRBD2 is a possible D gene (5 bases). CDR1 is MGHRA, CDR2 YSYEKL, per germline. The V end was cut by 1 base, the J end by 6 bases, with 14 bases between. This CDR3 spans 15 amino acids.